This TCR beta chain is from a study of blood T cell repertoires in COVID-19. Sequencing used immunoSEQ multiplex PCR; TCRdb keeps in-frame clones, though not all of them. The table includes roughly 70,000 clones, roughly 89% detected once. This sequence originates from a human donor in a cohort sampled during active COVID-19. The sequenced material came from peripheral blood.

The CDR3 region has the DNA TGTGCCAGCAGCCAAGGGGCTACACAGATCTCCTACGAGCAGTACTTC. The encoded protein is CASSQGATQISYEQYF. This chain links TRBV4-2 with TRBJ2-7; D is unclear. Per germline, CDR1 LGHNA and CDR2 YNFKEQ. V was clipped by 1 base and J by 0 bases, with 13 bases between them. This CDR3 region has 16 residues.